One sample yielded the 22 T cell receptor beta chains listed below, sequenced in a study of monozygotic twins with cystic fibrosis. Clones were read by immunoSEQ multiplex PCR, and TCRdb kept only the in-frame ones, dropping some. The data contain over 30,000 clones, approximately 72% of them singletons. Sequencing input: blood. Every receptor here comes from a girl under 18 with cystic fibrosis.

This clone was counted a few times. V is TRBV19 and J is TRBJ2-1; weak D call: TRBD2 (5 bases). The germline V gene encodes CDR1 LNHDA and CDR2 SQIVND (reference sequence). The ends were cut back, 6 bases at V and 4 bases at J, with 10 bases in the middle. This CDR3 contains 13 residues. The CDR3 loop reads CASRQRSYNEQFF. The CDR3 nucleotides read TGTGCCAGTAGGCAGCGGAGTTACAATGAGCAGTTCTTC.

In its sample, this clone was seen a few times. The rearrangement uses TRBV2 and TRBJ2-1; 10 nucleotides match TRBD2. V lost 6 bases and J lost 15; bases outside the gene matches: 8. Germline V lookup: CDR1 SNHLY, CDR2 FYNNEI. The CDR3 is made up of 12 amino acids. The CDR3 loop is CASSSAGTSAFF. CDR3 DNA: TGTGCCAGCAGCTCTGCCGGGACTAGCGCGTTCTTC. The whole variable domain, filled in from reference TRBV2 and TRBJ2-1, reads EPEVTQTPSHQVTQMGQEVILRCVPISNHLYFYWYRQILGQKVEFLVSFYNNEISEKSEIFDDQFSVERPDGSNFTLKIRSTKLEDSAMYFCASSSAGTSAFFGPGTRLTVL.

The J gene is TRBJ2-1, the V gene TRBV5-8, with D uncertain. V was trimmed by 0 bases and J by 1 base, leaving 5 bases between them. CDR1 is SGHTS and CDR2 is YDEGEE in the germline V gene. This CDR3 comprises 14 residues. The CDR3 here is CASSLDHSYNEQFF. Written as DNA, the CDR3 is TGTGCCAGCAGCTTGGATCATTCCTACAATGAGCAGTTCTTC.

The V gene is TRBV10-1, the J gene TRBJ1-1, with a possible D match to TRBD1 (5 bases). V was clipped by 3 bases and J by 0 bases, with 11 bases between them. Germline V gives CDR1 WNHNN, CDR2 SYGVQD (reference sequence). The CDR3 has 15 residues. The CDR3 loop is CASSESGHLNTEAFF. Here the CDR3 DNA reads TGCGCCAGCAGTGAATCCGGACACCTGAACACTGAAGCTTTCTTT.

Turning to this clone: A read error may account for a junction end that differs from germline. CDR3 sequence (DNA): TGTGCTAGCAGCCCGCAGGGCCAGGGGTACAATGAGCAGTTCTTC. Protein sequence: CASSPQGQGYNEQFF. The chain employs TRBV7-7 and TRBJ2-1, with D maybe TRBD1 (6 bases). The CDR3 has 15 amino acids. CDR1 is SSHAT, CDR2 FNYEAQ, per germline (reference sequence).

The genes are TRBV18 and TRBJ1-5, with D possibly being TRBD1 (5 bases). This CDR3 has 13 residues. Trimming stripped 6 bases from V and 4 bases from J, with 10 bases between. Per the germline V gene, CDR1 is KGHSH and CDR2 is LQKENI. CDR3 protein: CASSQQANQPQHF. The CDR3 coding sequence is TGTGCCAGCTCCCAACAGGCGAATCAGCCCCAGCATTTT.

This clone is a singleton in its sample. This sequence joins TRBV29-1 and TRBJ2-1; D ambiguous. V lost 0 bases and J 7 bases, leaving 4 bases between the germline ends. The germline V gene has CDR1 SQVTM and CDR2 ANQGSEA. The CDR3 has 11 amino acids. The CDR3 nucleotides read TGCAGCGTTGAAGATCTTAATGAGCAGTTCTTC. It encodes CSVEDLNEQFF.

The rearrangement joins TRBV5-4 to TRBJ2-2, with D possibly matching TRBD2 (5 bases). CDR3 length equals 15 residues. Looked up from germline, CDR1 is SGHNT and CDR2 is YYREEE (reference sequence). The V end was cut by 2 bases, the J end by 4 bases, with 12 bases between. This CDR3 is CASSFAGVGTGELFF. The CDR3 DNA sequence: TGTGCCAGCAGCTTTGCCGGGGTGGGCACCGGGGAGCTGTTTTTT.

The DNA of the CDR3 is TGTGCCAGCTCTCGCCGGGACAGGGGGCCCCAAGAGACCCAGTACTTC. This encodes CASSRRDRGPQETQYF. This chain connects TRBV18 to TRBJ2-5; 12 bases are a match to TRBD1. This CDR3 comprises 16 residues. V shed 6 bases and J 1 base; nucleotides not matched to a gene: 6. In germline, CDR1 is KGHSH, CDR2 LQKENI.

CDR3 DNA sequence: TGTGCCAGCAGACTAGGGACAGGCCTCAATCAGCCCCAGCATTTT. It translates to CASRLGTGLNQPQHF. V gene TRBV28 combines with J gene TRBJ1-5; 8 bases agree with TRBD1. Germline assignment: CDR1 MDHEN and CDR2 SYDVKM. This CDR3 contains 15 residues. Trimming cost V 6 bases and J 3 bases; bases outside gene matches: 7.

V is TRBV10-3 and J is TRBJ2-7; 9 positions agree with TRBD2. The CDR3 extends over 15 amino acids. V shed 3 bases, J shed 6 bases, and the junction held 9 bases outside the gene matches. CDR1 is ENHRY, CDR2 SYGVKD, per germline. In DNA form, the CDR3 reads TGTGCCATCAGTGAAGGGTCTAGCGGGGCGTCCGAGCAGTACTTC. Translation: CAISEGSSGASEQYF.

This clone has only a few counts. The rearrangement links TRBV10-2 to TRBJ2-7; TRBD2 aligns across 9 bases. Germline values: CDR1 WSHSY, CDR2 SAAADI. The CDR3 sequence is 16 residues long. The V and J ends lost 8 bases and 2 bases, in that order; junction bases with no gene match: 13. This CDR3 is CASFPRLAVSTYEQYF. The CDR3 DNA is TGCGCCAGCTTTCCCAGACTAGCGGTTAGCACCTACGAGCAGTACTTC.

The gene calls are TRBV18 and TRBJ2-5; possibly TRBD1 for D (6 bases). The CDR3 is 14 amino acids. The ends were cut back, 2 bases at V and 3 bases at J, with 10 bases in the middle. Per germline, CDR1 KGHSH and CDR2 LQKENI. The CDR3 spells CASSPSQGKETQYF. CDR3 nucleotides: TGTGCCAGCTCACCATCTCAGGGGAAAGAGACCCAGTACTTC.

The rearrangement links TRBV14 to TRBJ2-1; TRBD2 aligns across 14 bases. Germline values: CDR1 SGHDN, CDR2 FVKESK. This CDR3 is built from 16 residues. The ends lost 2 bases at V and 6 bases at J; junction bases unmatched: 3. CDR3 DNA: TGTGCCAGCAGCCAACCGGGACTAGCGGGAGCCAATGAGCAGTTCTTC. Its translation is CASSQPGLAGANEQFF.

The V call is TRBV7-9, the J call TRBJ2-7; D gene uncertain. Germline V lookup: CDR1 SEHNR, CDR2 FQNEAQ (reference sequence). The V end lost 4 bases, the J end lost 0 bases, and 10 bases lay between the germline ends. The CDR3 is made up of 14 amino acids. CDR3 loop: CASSSDPSSYEQYV. As DNA, the CDR3 is TGTGCCAGCAGCTCGGACCCGAGCTCCTACGAGCAGTACGTC.

This sequence joins TRBV6-5 and TRBJ2-1; D possibly corresponds to TRBD1 (6 bases). This CDR3 is 12 amino acids long. Deletions cut 6 bases from V and 10 bases from J, with 13 bases between. Germline V CDR1 and CDR2: MNHEY, SVGAGI. The CDR3 sequence is CASSWGTTEQFF. The CDR3 nucleotides read TGTGCCAGCAGCTGGGGGACAACCGAGCAGTTCTTC.

This chain links TRBV30 with TRBJ1-5; unclear D gene. The V gene's germline CDR1 is GTSNPN and CDR2 SVGIG (reference sequence). Between the trimmed V and J ends, which lost 1 base and 2 bases, there was a span of 6 bases. This CDR3 region has 13 residues. This chain's CDR3 is CAWSEMGNQPQHF. In DNA form, the CDR3 reads TGTGCCTGGAGTGAGATGGGCAATCAGCCCCAGCATTTT.

The J gene is TRBJ2-7, the V gene TRBV7-8; 8 bases are shared with TRBD2. J gave up 3 bases and V 3 bases, and 4 bases lay outside the gene matches. From germline, CDR1 is SGHVS and CDR2 FQNEAQ. The CDR3 loop spans 14 amino acids. The CDR3 DNA sequence: TGTGCCAGCAGCTTGGGACTAGGGAGCTACGAGCAGTACGTC. Protein sequence: CASSLGLGSYEQYV.

The rearrangement links TRBV5-1 to TRBJ1-4, with D hard to call. The CDR3 is 17 residues long. V lost 0 bases and J lost 0, with 12 bases in between. Germline V gene data show CDR1 as SGHRS and CDR2 as YFSETQ. CDR3 region: CASSLDREEATNEKLFF. CDR3 sequence (DNA): TGCGCCAGCAGCTTGGACAGAGAAGAAGCAACTAATGAAAAACTGTTTTTT.

This clone has just a few counts. The V and J genes are TRBV7-8 and TRBJ1-1; 11 nucleotides match TRBD1. The V segment lost 7 bases and the J segment 12 bases; nucleotides outside the gene matches: 4. There are 11 residues in the CDR3. Per germline, CDR1 SGHVS and CDR2 FQNEAQ. This CDR3 is CASTGQGASFF. Written as DNA, the CDR3 is TGTGCCAGCACCGGACAGGGGGCTTCTTTCTTT.

This chain uses TRBV29-1 with TRBJ2-1; D is unclear. This CDR3 is 11 amino acids long. V was pared by 6 bases and J by 5 bases, with 8 bases between. CDR1 and CDR2 (germline): SQVTM, ANQGSEA. The chain's CDR3 is CSVPENNEQFF. In DNA form, the CDR3 reads TGCAGCGTCCCCGAAAACAATGAGCAGTTCTTC.

V and J are TRBV15 and TRBJ2-7, with D unresolved. In germline, CDR1 is LNHNV, CDR2 YYDKDF (reference sequence). The CDR3 spans 14 residues. V gave up 0 bases and J gave up 2 bases, with 8 bases separating them. The CDR3 sequence: CATSRDLVAYEQYV. CDR3 nucleotides: TGTGCCACCAGCAGAGATCTAGTGGCCTACGAGCAGTACGTC.